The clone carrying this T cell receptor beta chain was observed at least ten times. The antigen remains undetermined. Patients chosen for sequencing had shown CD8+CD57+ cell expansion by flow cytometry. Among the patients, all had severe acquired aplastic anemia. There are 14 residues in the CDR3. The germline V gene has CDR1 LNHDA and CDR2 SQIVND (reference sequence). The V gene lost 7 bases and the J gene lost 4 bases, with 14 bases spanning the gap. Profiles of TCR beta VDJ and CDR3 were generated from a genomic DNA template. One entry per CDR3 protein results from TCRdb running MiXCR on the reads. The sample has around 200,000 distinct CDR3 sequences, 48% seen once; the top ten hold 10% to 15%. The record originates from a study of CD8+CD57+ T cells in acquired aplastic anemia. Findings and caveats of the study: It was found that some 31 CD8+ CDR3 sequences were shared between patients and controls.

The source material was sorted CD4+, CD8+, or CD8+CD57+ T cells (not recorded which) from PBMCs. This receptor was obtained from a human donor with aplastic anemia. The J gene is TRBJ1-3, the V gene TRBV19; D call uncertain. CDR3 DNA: TGTGCCAGTAACAGCGTCCGAGGGGGAAACACCATATATTTT. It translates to CASNSVRGGNTIYF.